This entry describes one TCR beta chain. The target of this receptor is not known. Within one base of it there is no much larger clone, and no base qualities were kept. The library was made by multiplex PCR. TCRdb lists the instrument as Illumina HiSeq 2500. TCRbeta libraries were constructed through three rounds of nested PCR with primers (Table S4) according to protocols adapted from ARM-PCR. Before sequencing, PCR products of 200-500 bp were cut from the gel and purified using the QIAquick gel extraction kit. For the original study's pipeline: Trimmomatic was used to clean the reads, FLASH was used to merge the reads into complete CDR3 sequences, and MiTCR was used to assign the reads to V(D)J germline segments. Clonal diversity was computed as the inverse Simpson's index with VDJtools. In-frame sequences lacking a premature stop codon were counted as productive reads. The raw public data were reprocessed by TCRdb itself: fastp quality trimming at Q25, MiXCR clonotype calling, in-frame beta chains only. Each CDR3 protein gets just one entry, which takes the most common genes and DNA from the rows behind it. The V and J calls reflect TCRdb's pipeline rather than the authors' work. The sample table lists approximately 86,000 distinct CDR3 sequences, just under 75% of them with a count of one. Roughly 10% of the sample is taken by the ten largest.

Spanning cysteine to phenylalanine, the CDR3 consists of 14 amino acids. The CDR3 DNA has 42 bases and is translated from base 1. Trimming takes 3 bases from V and 0 bases from J, and the germline ends sit 9 bases apart. RNA was isolated from bulk unsorted tissue, and RNA quality was assessed with a NanoDrop ND-1000 and an Agilent 2100. Donors were newly diagnosed lung cancer patients admitted for thoracic surgery in China between August and November 2014, without prior chemotherapy. Patients with previous radiotherapy or chemotherapy, or with another concurrent cancer, were excluded from the study. Pieces of surgical tissue measuring about 1-2.2 cm3 were kept in RNAlater solution and stored at -80 degrees C until use. These data are taken from a study of tumor and adjacent non-tumor tissue in lung cancer (dated by TCRdb to between 2017 and 2018). Regarding the complete study: By cancer type, the cohort comprised approximately 12 adenocarcinoma patients, 2 squamous cell carcinoma patients and 1 small cell lung cancer patient. Under 35 paired specimens, one tumor and one normal lung sample per patient, were profiled by TCRbeta CDR3 sequencing. The roughly 15 patients were aged roughly 31 to 80 years, included some 10 men and 5 women, and had TNM stage I to III disease. Using bulk TCRbeta repertoires from 15 lung cancer patients, the study set lung tumor tissue side by side with matched distant non-tumor lung tissue. Sequencing generated a total of around 120 million productive TCRbeta reads, averaging roughly 4.3 million reads per sample.

What the work shows at the level of the full study, not this receptor alone: Because peripheral blood was not sequenced, blood TCRbeta repertoires in the lung cancer patients of the study were not examined. Neither the sequencing platform nor unique molecular identifiers are named or mentioned anywhere in the methods. With only roughly 14 patients in the cohort, the authors noted that larger samples and more detailed clinical data are needed. TCR diversity was significantly higher in younger patients, and higher tumor TCR diversity was associated with shorter overall and disease-free survival. A significantly larger cumulative share of the repertoire was made up by the top 100 clones in normal lung than in tumor tissue. Tumor tissue showed significantly higher TCR diversity (inverse Simpson) than normal lung tissue, at 431.37 vs 166.20 (P = 0.0075, Mann-Whitney U test).

The sample comprised lung tumor tissue. The TCR was taken from a woman aged 40 to 50 with non-small cell lung cancer. The sequence links TRBV12-3 or TRBV12-4 to TRBJ2-7, and possibly TRBD2, on 6 matching bases. The sequenced DNA is TGTGCCAGCAGTTTCGGGGGAATCTCCTACGAGCAGTACTTC. It specifies CASSFGGISYEQYF.